This TCR beta chain was sequenced during a study of T cell repertoires in cytomegalovirus infection. Study-level background: Both CMV infection and a matching HLA type were indicated by public TCR beta signatures. General study findings and limits: Summed frequency of public TCR beta families distinguished CMV carriers with the relevant HLA.

This clonotype was seen repeatedly, ten times or more. The antigen remains unidentified. In TCRdb, the reads were re-called with MiXCR into one record per CDR3 protein. This table holds 200,000 to 300,000 distinct CDR3 sequences, 8% to 9.5% found once. CDR1 is SGHNT and CDR2 is YENEEA in the germline V gene. The CDR3 runs to 17 residues. Trimming took off 5 bases at V and 2 bases at J, with 19 bases between the two ends. J is TRBJ2-1 and V is TRBV11-3; possibly TRBD1 for D (7 bases). Sequencing was carried out using PBMCs. The source is a human donor in good health (CMV status not recorded). Some clones in this sample may be carry-over from other donors' samples. The CDR3 nucleotides are TGTGCCAGCAGCAAACAGGGGTCCGGGAGAACCTACAATGAGCAGTTCTTC. This codes for CASSKQGSGRTYNEQFF. The full variable domain, rest sourced from reference TRBV11-3 and TRBJ2-1, is EAGVVQSPRYKIIEKKQPVAFWCNPISGHNTLYWYLQNLGQGPELLIRYENEEAVDDSQLPKDRFSAERLKGVDSTLKIQPAELGDSAVYLCASSKQGSGRTYNEQFFGPGTRLTVL.